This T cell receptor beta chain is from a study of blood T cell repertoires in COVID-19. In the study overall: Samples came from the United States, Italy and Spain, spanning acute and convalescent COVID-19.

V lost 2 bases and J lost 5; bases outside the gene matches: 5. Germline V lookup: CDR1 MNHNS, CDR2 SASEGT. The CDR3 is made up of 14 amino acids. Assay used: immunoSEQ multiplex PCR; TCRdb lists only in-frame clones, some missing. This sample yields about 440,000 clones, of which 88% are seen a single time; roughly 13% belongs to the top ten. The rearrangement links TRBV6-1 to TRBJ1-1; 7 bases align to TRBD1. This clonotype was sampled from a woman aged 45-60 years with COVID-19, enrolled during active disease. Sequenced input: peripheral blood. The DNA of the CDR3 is TGTGCCAGCAGTGAAAGGGGGCTCGTTACTGAAGCTTTCTTT. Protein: CASSERGLVTEAFF.